This T cell receptor beta chain was observed in a study of T cell responses to AZD1222 COVID-19 vaccine. TCRdb's copy holds only in-frame clones and misses some; the assay was immunoSEQ multiplex PCR. The table has roughly 96,000 clones, approximately 87% seen once. The CDR3 spans 19 residues. This TCR came from an adult in good health. The input for sequencing was peripheral blood, taken on day 0 of AZD1222 vaccination. The chain couples TRBV21-1 to TRBJ1-5. TRBV21-1 is flagged as a pseudogene. CDR3 DNA: TGTGCCAGCAGTCTTAGCCCTTCTCGGAGGGGGAAAAGGAATCAGCCCCAGCATTTT. It codes for CASSLSPSRRGKRNQPQHF.